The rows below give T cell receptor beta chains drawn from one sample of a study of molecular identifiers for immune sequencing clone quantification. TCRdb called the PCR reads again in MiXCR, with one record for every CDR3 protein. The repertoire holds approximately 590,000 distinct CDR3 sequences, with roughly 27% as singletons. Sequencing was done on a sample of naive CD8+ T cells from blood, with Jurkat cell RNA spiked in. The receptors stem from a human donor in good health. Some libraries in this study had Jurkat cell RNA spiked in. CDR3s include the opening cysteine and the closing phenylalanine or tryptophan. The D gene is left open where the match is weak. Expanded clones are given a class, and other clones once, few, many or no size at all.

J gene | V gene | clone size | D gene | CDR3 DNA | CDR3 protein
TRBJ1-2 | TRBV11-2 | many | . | TGTGCCAGCAGCTTAGGTGCAGCAGTTTATGGCTACACCTTC | CASSLGAAVYGYTF
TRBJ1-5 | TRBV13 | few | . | TGTGCCAGCAGCTCCGGGCCCCAGAATCAGCCCCAGCATTTT | CASSSGPQNQPQHF
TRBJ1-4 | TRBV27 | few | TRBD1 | TGTGCCAGCAGTATACAGGGGCACGAAAAACTGTTTTTT | CASSIQGHEKLFF
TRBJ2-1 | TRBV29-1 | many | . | TGCAGCGTTGAAGGGGTCCCGGCCCAGAGCTCCTACAATGAGCAGTTCTTC | CSVEGVPAQSSYNEQFF
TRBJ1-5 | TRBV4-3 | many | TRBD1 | TGCGCCAGCAGCCAAGACCTGACAGGGGGAGGCAATCAGCCCCAGCATTTT | CASSQDLTGGGNQPQHF
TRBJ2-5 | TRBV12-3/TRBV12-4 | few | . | TGTGCCAGCAGTGACCGGCCTGGTTGGGAGACCCAGTACTTC | CASSDRPGWETQYF
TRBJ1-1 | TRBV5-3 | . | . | TGTGCCAGCAGGCGGTGGTGTGCATCCCCTGAAGCTTTCTTT | CASRRWCASPEAFF
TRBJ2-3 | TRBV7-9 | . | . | TGTGCCAGCATCGAGCCTAGCACAGATACGCAGTATTTT | CASIEPSTDTQYF
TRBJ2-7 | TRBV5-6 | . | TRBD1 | TGTGCCAGCAGCTGGGTGACAGGGGCCGAGCAGTACTTC | CASSWVTGAEQYF
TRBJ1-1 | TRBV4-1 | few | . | TGCGCCAGCAGCCAAGACGAACAGGGAGGGACTGAAGCTCTCTTT | CASSQDEQGGTEALF
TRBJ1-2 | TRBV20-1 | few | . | TGCAGTGCTAGTCCGCCCACAAGCTTTTCGGATAAGCCGCTGTCCTATGGCTACACCTTC | CSASPPTSFSDKPLSYGYTF
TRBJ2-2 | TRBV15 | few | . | TGTGCCACCAGCAGAAAAGGATCGCTTAGGCAGACGAACACCGGGGAGCTGTTTTTT | CATSRKGSLRQTNTGELFF
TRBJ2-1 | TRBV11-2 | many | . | TGTGCCAGCAGCACCCCAGGGGGGTTGTTTGAGCAGTTCTTC | CASSTPGGLFEQFF
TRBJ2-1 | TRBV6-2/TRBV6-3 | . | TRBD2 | TGTGCCAGCAGTGTAGCGGGAGGGCCTCTTAATGAGCAGTTCTTC | CASSVAGGPLNEQFF
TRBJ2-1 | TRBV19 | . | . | TGTGCCAGTAGTATCGCGACTACCAACAATGAGCAGTTCTTC | CASSIATTNNEQFF
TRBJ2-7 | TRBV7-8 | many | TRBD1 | TGTGCCAGCAGCTCAGACAGGGTCTACGAGCAGTACTTC | CASSSDRVYEQYF
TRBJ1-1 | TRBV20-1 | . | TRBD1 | TGCAGTGCTGCGGACAGGGGGTACCCTGAAGCTTTCTTT | CSAADRGYPEAFF
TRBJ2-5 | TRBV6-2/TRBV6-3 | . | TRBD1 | TGTGCCAGCAGTTGGCCAGGGGGATCCGTTGCGCCCCAGTACTTC | CASSWPGGSVAPQYF
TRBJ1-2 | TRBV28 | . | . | TGTGTCACTCGTTATAGATTCTATGGCTACACCTTC | CVTRYRFYGYTF
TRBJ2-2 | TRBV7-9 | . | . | TGTGCCAGCAGCTTAGCTCAGGGATTGCCCGGGGAGCTGTTTTTT | CASSLAQGLPGELFF
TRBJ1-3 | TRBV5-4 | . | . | TGTGCCAGCAGCCTCCAGGGGTTCGGAAACACCATATATTTT | CASSLQGFGNTIYF
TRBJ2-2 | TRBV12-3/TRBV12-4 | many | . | TGTGCCATCCTATCTAGTCCGGGAGCCGGGGAGCTGTTTTTT | CAILSSPGAGELFF
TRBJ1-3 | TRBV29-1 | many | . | TGCAGCGTTGAAGCCCACCCAGACAGGGGAAACACCATATATTTT | CSVEAHPDRGNTIYF
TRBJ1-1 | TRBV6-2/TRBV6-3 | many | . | TGTGCCAGCAGTTACATGGGGAACACTGAAGCTTTCTTT | CASSYMGNTEAFF
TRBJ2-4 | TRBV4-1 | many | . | TGCGCCAGCAGCCAGCAACTCTCAGGAGCCATTCAGTACTTC | CASSQQLSGAIQYF
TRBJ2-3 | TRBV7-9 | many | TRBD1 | TGTGCCAGCAGCCCGCCCCAGACAGGGTTTCACGGTACGCAGTATTTT | CASSPPQTGFHGTQYF
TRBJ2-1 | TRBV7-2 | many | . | TGTGCCAGCAGCTTTGTAGACAATGAGCAGTTCTTC | CASSFVDNEQFF
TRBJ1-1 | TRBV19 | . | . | TGTGCCAGTAGTATCTTAACTGTAGGTTCGACTGAAGCTTTCTTT | CASSILTVGSTEAFF
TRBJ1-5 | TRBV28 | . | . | TGTGCCACCACCCATACAGAACAAGGTCAGGGGACTCCCGGCCAGCCCCAGCATTTT | CATTHTEQGQGTPGQPQHF
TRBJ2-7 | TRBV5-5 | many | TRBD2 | TGTGCCAGCAGCCGGGTGAGCGGGGACTCCTACGAGCAGTACTTC | CASSRVSGDSYEQYF
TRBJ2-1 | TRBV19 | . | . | TGTGCCAGTATGGATTATGGATGGAATGAGCAGTTCTTC | CASMDYGWNEQFF
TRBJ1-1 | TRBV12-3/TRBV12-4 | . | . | TGTGCCAGCGCAGGGAGTTTGGGCACTGAAGCTTTCTTT | CASAGSLGTEAFF
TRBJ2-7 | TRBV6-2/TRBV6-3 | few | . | TGTGCCAGCAGTCCCCTCCCCGGGCCTACATACTACGAGCAGTACTTC | CASSPLPGPTYYEQYF
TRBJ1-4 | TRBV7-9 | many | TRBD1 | TGTGCCAGCAGCGCACCAGTCGACAGGGGACGTGGAAAACTGTTTTTT | CASSAPVDRGRGKLFF
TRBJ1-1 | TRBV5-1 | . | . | TGCGCCAGCAGCCCCGATTATTTGACAGCGATGAACACTGAAGCTTTCTTT | CASSPDYLTAMNTEAFF
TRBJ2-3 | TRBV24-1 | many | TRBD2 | TGTGCCACCAGTGCCCGGACTAGCGGGAGGATCACAGATACGCAGTATTTT | CATSARTSGRITDTQYF
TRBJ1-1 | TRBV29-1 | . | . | TGCAGCGTTGAAGGCGGGGCCAGGCTGAACACTGAAGCTTTCTTT | CSVEGGARLNTEAFF
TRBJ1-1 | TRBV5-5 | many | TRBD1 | TGTGCCAGCAGCCCGACGGACAGGGTAAGGACTGAAGCTTTCTTT | CASSPTDRVRTEAFF
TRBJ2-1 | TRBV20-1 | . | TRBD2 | TGCAGTGCTAGGGAGTCGCCTAGCGGGAGTTACAATGAGCAGTTCTTC | CSARESPSGSYNEQFF
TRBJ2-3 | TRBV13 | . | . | TGTGCCAGCAGCCCAAGATGGGGGGCCGTCACAGATACGCAGTATTTT | CASSPRWGAVTDTQYF
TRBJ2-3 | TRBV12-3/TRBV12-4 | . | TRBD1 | TGTGCCAGCAGTTTGTTGGGACAGTACACAGTTACGCAGTATTTT | CASSLLGQYTVTQYF
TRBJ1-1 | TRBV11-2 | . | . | TGTGCCAGCAGCTTAGGACCGGGCCCCGCAGCTTTCTTT | CASSLGPGPAAFF